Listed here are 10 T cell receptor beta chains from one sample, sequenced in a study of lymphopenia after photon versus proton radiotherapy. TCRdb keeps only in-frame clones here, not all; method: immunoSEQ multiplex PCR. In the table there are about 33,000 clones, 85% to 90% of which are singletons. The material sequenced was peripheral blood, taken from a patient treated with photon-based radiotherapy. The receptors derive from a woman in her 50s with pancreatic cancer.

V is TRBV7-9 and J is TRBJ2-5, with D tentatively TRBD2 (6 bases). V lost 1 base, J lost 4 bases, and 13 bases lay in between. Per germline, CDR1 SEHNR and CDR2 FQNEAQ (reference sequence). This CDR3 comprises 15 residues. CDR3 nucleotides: TGTGCCAGCAGCTTAGGAGGCGGGATTGGAGAGACCCAGTACTTC. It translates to CASSLGGGIGETQYF.

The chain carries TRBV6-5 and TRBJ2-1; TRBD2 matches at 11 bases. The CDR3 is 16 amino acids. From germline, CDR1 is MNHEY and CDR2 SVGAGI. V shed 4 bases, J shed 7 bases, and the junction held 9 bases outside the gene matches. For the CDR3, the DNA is TGTGCCAGCAGTTTTCGGACTAGCGGGCCGTCGAATGAGCAGTTCTTC. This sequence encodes CASSFRTSGPSNEQFF.

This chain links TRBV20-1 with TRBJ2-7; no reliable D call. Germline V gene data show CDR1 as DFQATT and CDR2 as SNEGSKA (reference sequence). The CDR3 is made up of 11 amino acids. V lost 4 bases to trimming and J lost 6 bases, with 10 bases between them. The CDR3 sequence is CSAKLVGEQYF. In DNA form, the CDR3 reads TGCAGTGCTAAGCTAGTCGGCGAGCAGTACTTC.

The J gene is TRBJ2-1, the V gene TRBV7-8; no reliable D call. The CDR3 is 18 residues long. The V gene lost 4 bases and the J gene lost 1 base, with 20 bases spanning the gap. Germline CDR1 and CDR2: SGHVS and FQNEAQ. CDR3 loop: CASSYNPQVPSSYNEQFF. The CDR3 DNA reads TGTGCCAGCAGCTACAACCCTCAGGTCCCGTCTTCCTACAATGAGCAGTTCTTC.

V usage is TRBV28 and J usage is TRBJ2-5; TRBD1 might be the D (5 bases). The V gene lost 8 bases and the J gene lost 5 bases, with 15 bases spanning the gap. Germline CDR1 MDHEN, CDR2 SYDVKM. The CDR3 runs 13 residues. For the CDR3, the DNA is TGTGCCAGCCGGAAACAGGCTCGGGAGACCCAGTACTTC. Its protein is CASRKQARETQYF.

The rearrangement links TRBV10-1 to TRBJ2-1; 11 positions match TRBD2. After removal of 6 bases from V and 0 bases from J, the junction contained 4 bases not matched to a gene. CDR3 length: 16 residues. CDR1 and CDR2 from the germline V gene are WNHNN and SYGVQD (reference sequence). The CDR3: CASSPTSGSSYNEQFF. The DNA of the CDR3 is TGCGCCAGCAGCCCTACTAGCGGGAGCTCCTACAATGAGCAGTTCTTC.

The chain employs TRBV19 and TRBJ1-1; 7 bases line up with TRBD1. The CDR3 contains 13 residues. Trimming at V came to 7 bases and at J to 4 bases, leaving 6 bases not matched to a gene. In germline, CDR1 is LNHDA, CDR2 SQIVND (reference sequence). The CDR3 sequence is CASTGPGGTEAFF. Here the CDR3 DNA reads TGTGCCAGTACTGGACCAGGGGGCACTGAAGCTTTCTTT.

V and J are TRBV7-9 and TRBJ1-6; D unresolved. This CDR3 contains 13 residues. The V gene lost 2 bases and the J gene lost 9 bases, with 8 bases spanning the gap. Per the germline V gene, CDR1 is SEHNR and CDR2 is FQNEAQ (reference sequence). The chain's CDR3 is CASSLYTASPLHF. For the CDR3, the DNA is TGTGCCAGCAGCTTATACACTGCTTCACCCCTCCACTTT.

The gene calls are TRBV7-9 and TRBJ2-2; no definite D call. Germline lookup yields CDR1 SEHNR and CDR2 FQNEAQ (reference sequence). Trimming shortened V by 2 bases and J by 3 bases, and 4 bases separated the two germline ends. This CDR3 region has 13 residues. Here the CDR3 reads CASSLQDTGELFF. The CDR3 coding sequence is TGTGCCAGCAGCTTACAGGACACCGGGGAGCTGTTTTTT.

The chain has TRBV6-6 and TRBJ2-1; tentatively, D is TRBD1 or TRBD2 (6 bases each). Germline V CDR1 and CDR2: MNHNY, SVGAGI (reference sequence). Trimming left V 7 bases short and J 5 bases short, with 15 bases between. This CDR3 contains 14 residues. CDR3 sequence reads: CASISRGRDNEQFF. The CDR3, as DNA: TGTGCCAGCATTTCTCGGGGGCGGGACAATGAGCAGTTCTTC.